Below, 19 T cell receptor beta chains from the same sample are listed, as sequenced in a study of cytomegalovirus exposure and HLA in healthy donors. 60 Vbeta and 13 Jbeta primers were used in PCR. Assay used: immunoSEQ multiplex PCR; TCRdb lists only in-frame clones, some missing. The sample consists of about 230,000 clones, roughly 81% of them appearing once. The sample consisted of PBMCs. These receptor sequences come from a girl aged 2-10 years in good health and CMV-seronegative.

This rearrangement joins TRBV5-1 to TRBJ1-2, with a weak D call TRBD1 (5 bases). This CDR3 region has 15 residues. Germline V gives CDR1 SGHRS, CDR2 YFSETQ. Between the trimmed V and J ends, which lost 0 bases and 3 bases, there was a span of 12 bases. CDR3 protein: CASSLDVGRDYGYTF. The CDR3 bases are TGCGCCAGCAGCTTGGATGTGGGGCGAGACTATGGCTACACCTTC. Full variable domain (remainder filled in from reference TRBV5-1 and TRBJ1-2): KAGVTQTPRYLIKTRGQQVTLSCSPISGHRSVSWYQQTPGQGLQFLFEYFSETQRNKGNFPGRFSGRQFSNSRSEMNVSTLELGDSALYLCASSLDVGRDYGYTFGSGTRLTVV.

The rearrangement uses TRBV11-2 and TRBJ2-1; TRBD1 is a possible D gene (6 bases). The CDR3 contains 16 residues. V was shortened by 5 bases and J by 4 bases, with 18 bases between the two germline ends. Germline V gene lookup returns CDR1 SGHAT and CDR2 FQNNGV. In nucleotides, the CDR3 is TGTGCCAGCAGCCGCCTCCCCAGGGGACATTACAATGAGCAGTTCTTC. Encoded protein: CASSRLPRGHYNEQFF.

The chain has TRBV27 and TRBJ2-2; 9 bases fit TRBD1. Germline V gene sequence: CDR1 MNHEY, CDR2 SMNVEV (reference sequence). This CDR3 is built from 17 residues. J lost 5 bases, V lost 7 bases, and 14 bases had no gene match. This chain's CDR3 is CASTPTTGTGLTGELFF. The CDR3 bases are TGTGCCAGCACTCCTACTACCGGGACAGGGTTAACCGGGGAGCTGTTTTTT.

This chain connects TRBV30 to TRBJ1-1, with D unresolved. CDR1 is GTSNPN and CDR2 is SVGIG in the germline V gene (reference sequence). V was cut by 0 bases and J by 3 bases, with 8 bases left in between. The CDR3 runs 13 residues. The CDR3 region has the DNA TGTGCCTGGAGTGTGATGCGGGACACTGAAGCTTTCTTT. Its protein product is CAWSVMRDTEAFF.

In DNA, the CDR3 is TGTGCCAGCAGTTACGACGGACTGGCATCTTACGAGCAGTACTTC. Its protein is CASSYDGLASYEQYF. The genes are TRBV6-5 and TRBJ2-7, with a weak D call TRBD2 (5 bases). CDR3 size: 15 residues. CDR1 is MNHEY and CDR2 is SVGAGI in the germline V gene. Trimming shortened V by 2 bases and J by 4 bases, and 15 bases separated the two germline ends.

The sample holds a few counts of this clone. The chain combines TRBV19 with TRBJ1-1; tentative D call: TRBD1 (5 bases). Deletions cut 5 bases from V and 1 base from J, with 8 bases between. The CDR3 length is 13 residues. Germline CDR1 reads LNHDA; CDR2 reads SQIVND (reference sequence). The CDR3 is CASSYQGNTEAFF. In DNA, the CDR3 is TGTGCCAGTAGTTATCAGGGGAACACTGAAGCTTTCTTT.

This clone was counted between two and nine times. The chain combines TRBV6-5 with TRBJ2-3; 8 nucleotides line up with TRBD2. V lost 6 bases to trimming and J lost 1 base; unmatched junction nucleotides: 3. The CDR3 has 14 amino acids. The germline V gene encodes CDR1 MNHEY and CDR2 SVGAGI. The chain's CDR3 is CASRNSGGTDTQYF. CDR3 DNA sequence: TGTGCCAGCAGAAATAGCGGGGGCACAGATACGCAGTATTTT.

The genes are TRBV6-5 and TRBJ2-3; D is perhaps TRBD2 (5 bases). The germline CDR1 and CDR2 sequences are MNHEY and SVGAGI. The CDR3 totals 15 residues. Trimming stripped 6 bases from V and 3 bases from J, with 16 bases between. CDR3 sequence: CASSITSKHTDTQYF. CDR3 DNA sequence: TGTGCCAGCAGCATAACTAGTAAACATACAGATACGCAGTATTTT.

The chain is built from TRBV5-6 and TRBJ2-7; tentative D call: TRBD2 (5 bases). CDR1 SGHDT and CDR2 YYEEEE come from the germline V gene. This CDR3 region has 13 residues. V lost 2 bases and J 0 bases, leaving 6 bases between the germline ends. The CDR3 spells CASSLRGSYEQYF. CDR3 coding DNA: TGTGCCAGCAGCTTACGGGGCTCCTACGAGCAGTACTTC.

This chain links TRBV2 with TRBJ1-2, with D uncertain. V lost 3 bases and J 4 bases, leaving 3 bases between the germline ends. This CDR3 has 11 residues. Germline V gene data show CDR1 as SNHLY and CDR2 as FYNNEI. As DNA, the CDR3 is TGTGCCAGCAGTGACAGCTATGGCTACACCTTC. Translation: CASSDSYGYTF.

The CDR3 DNA sequence: TGTGCCACCTCCGCGAACCCCTCTGGAAACACCATATATTTT. It encodes CATSANPSGNTIYF. The chain carries TRBV6-1 and TRBJ1-3, with D uncertain. V dropped 10 bases and J dropped 0 bases, with 13 bases sitting between them. Germline lookup yields CDR1 MNHNS and CDR2 SASEGT. The CDR3 extends over 14 amino acids.

This clone was seen just once. J is TRBJ2-1 and V is TRBV7-9, with D perhaps TRBD2 (6 bases). Germline values: CDR1 SEHNR, CDR2 FQNEAQ (reference sequence). The CDR3 has 15 residues. V was trimmed by 0 bases and J by 7 bases, leaving 13 bases between them. The CDR3 sequence: CASSLAEGRRNEQFF. The CDR3 DNA reads TGTGCCAGCAGCTTAGCGGAGGGGCGCAGAAATGAGCAGTTCTTC.

V usage is TRBV30 and J usage is TRBJ1-1; no clear D. This CDR3 contains 12 residues. Trimming shortened V by 1 base and J by 4 bases, and 7 bases separated the two germline ends. Per the germline V gene, CDR1 is GTSNPN and CDR2 is SVGIG (reference sequence). Written as DNA, the CDR3 is TGTGCCTGGAGTGACATCCCCACTGAAGCTTTCTTT. Residues: CAWSDIPTEAFF.

The chain links TRBV6-5 to TRBJ1-2; D is undetermined. The CDR3 spans 12 residues. The V gene lost 8 bases and the J gene lost 2 bases, with 9 bases spanning the gap. Germline CDR1 reads MNHEY; CDR2 reads SVGAGI. The CDR3 sequence is CASAHPNYGYTF. CDR3 nucleotide sequence: TGTGCCAGCGCACACCCAAACTATGGCTACACCTTC.

This sequence joins TRBV4-2 and TRBJ2-3; no definite D call. Trimming cost V 1 base and J 2 bases, with 7 bases left between them. The V gene's germline CDR1 is LGHNA and CDR2 YNFKEQ. The CDR3 has 14 amino acids. The CDR3, as DNA: TGTGCCAGCAGCCAAGTCCTATACACAGATACGCAGTATTTT. As protein: CASSQVLYTDTQYF.

The chain is built from TRBV2 and TRBJ2-1, with 9 bases aligning to TRBD2. Germline-derived CDR1 and CDR2 are SNHLY and FYNNEI. CDR3 length: 15 residues. With 2 bases clipped from V and 10 bases from J, the junction kept 9 bases outside the gene matches. CDR3 sequence reads: CASSERLAGTREQFF. The CDR3 nucleotides are TGTGCCAGCAGTGAAAGGCTAGCGGGAACCAGGGAGCAGTTCTTC. Drawing the rest from reference TRBV2 and TRBJ2-1, the complete variable domain is EPEVTQTPSHQVTQMGQEVILRCVPISNHLYFYWYRQILGQKVEFLVSFYNNEISEKSEIFDDQFSVERPDGSNFTLKIRSTKLEDSAMYFCASSERLAGTREQFFGPGTRLTVL.

The chain employs TRBV10-1 and TRBJ2-1, with 8 bases aligning to TRBD1. CDR1 WNHNN and CDR2 SYGVQD come from the germline V gene (reference sequence). Germline trimming cut 6 bases from V and 7 bases from J; bases unmatched to any gene: 5. This CDR3 spans 13 amino acids. The chain's CDR3 is CASSQDRANEQFF. Here the CDR3 DNA reads TGCGCCAGCAGCCAGGACAGGGCAAATGAGCAGTTCTTC.

The chain joins TRBV6-1 to TRBJ2-7; D perhaps matches TRBD2 (7 bases). In germline, CDR1 is MNHNS, CDR2 SASEGT. The CDR3 has 14 residues. The germline V and J ends were trimmed by 0 bases and 2 bases, with 8 bases remaining between them. The DNA of the CDR3 is TGTGCCAGCAGTGAAGCGGGGGGGCCCTACGAGCAGTACTTC. Translation: CASSEAGGPYEQYF.

This clone was counted between two and nine times. The rearrangement uses TRBV5-1 and TRBJ1-1; D is unresolved. Germline lookup yields CDR1 SGHRS and CDR2 YFSETQ. This CDR3 comprises 15 residues. V lost 0 bases, J lost 4 bases, and 13 bases lay in between. The CDR3 nucleotides are TGCGCCAGCAGCTTGGGTTCTGGGAGGAGCACTGAAGCTTTCTTT. As protein: CASSLGSGRSTEAFF.